These T cell receptor beta chains were read from a single sample in a study of cytomegalovirus exposure and HLA in healthy donors. Data came from immunoSEQ multiplex PCR; TCRdb stores just in-frame clones and leaves some out. Of over 100,000 clones listed, 75% to 85% were seen once; the top ten hold around 1.8%. Sequenced material: PBMCs. These receptors were taken from a female donor in good health and CMV-seropositive. CDR3s include the opening cysteine and the closing phenylalanine or tryptophan. D genes are given only for firm matches. Not every row has a clone size; where given, it reads once, few, many or a size class.

clone_size j_call v_call d_call cdr3_aa cdr3_nt
. TRBJ1-4 TRBV6-5 . CASSKEADAWGKLFF TGTGCCAGCAGTAAGGAGGCGGACGCTTGGGGAAAACTGTTTTTT
once TRBJ1-5 TRBV19 . CASTYAGYNQPQHF TGTGCCAGTACGTACGCAGGCTATAATCAGCCCCAGCATTTT
. TRBJ2-3 TRBV18 TRBD1 CASSHTGTGTDTQYF TGTGCCAGCTCACACACCGGGACAGGAACAGATACGCAGTATTTT
. TRBJ1-2 TRBV19 . CASSTALGSLSYGYTF TGTGCCAGTAGTACGGCCCTAGGCAGCCTTTCCTATGGCTACACCTTC
few TRBJ1-1 TRBV5-1 . CASSATVSNTEAFF TGCGCCAGCAGCGCGACAGTCTCCAACACTGAAGCTTTCTTT
. TRBJ2-5 TRBV9 TRBD1 CASSVGTGLGEQYF TGTGCCAGCAGCGTAGGGACAGGCTTAGGGGAGCAGTACTTC
few TRBJ2-7 TRBV28 . CASSLFQGASGIRNEQYF TGTGCCAGCAGTTTATTCCAAGGGGCGTCTGGGATTAGAAACGAGCAGTACTTC
. TRBJ2-2 TRBV5-1 . CASKERATGELFF TGCGCCAGCAAGGAGAGGGCCACCGGGGAGCTGTTTTTT
. TRBJ2-7 TRBV5-1 . CASSLVGIDEQYF TGCGCCAGCAGCTTGGTCGGGATCGACGAGCAGTACTTC
. TRBJ1-1 TRBV5-4 . CASSSREGGTEAFF TGTGCCAGCAGCTCCCGGGAGGGGGGGACTGAAGCTTTCTTT
. TRBJ1-5 TRBV5-8 TRBD1 CASNPGQGLGNQPQHF TGTGCCAGCAACCCGGGACAGGGTTTAGGGAATCAGCCCCAGCATTTT
. TRBJ2-6 TRBV18 . CASSPSRAGANVLTF TGTGCCAGCTCACCATCCCGGGCTGGGGCCAACGTCCTGACTTTC
. TRBJ1-6 TRBV27 . CASSLTEGNNSPLHF TGTGCCAGCAGTTTGACGGAGGGAAATAATTCACCCCTCCACTTT
. TRBJ2-7 TRBV5-6 . CASSPTGFPGYEQYF TGTGCCAGCAGCCCGACGGGGTTTCCCGGTTACGAGCAGTACTTC
. TRBJ1-2 TRBV6-5 . CASSYGRNIMYGYTF TGTGCCAGCAGTTACGGCCGAAATATCATGTATGGCTACACCTTC
. TRBJ2-1 TRBV7-9 TRBD1 CASSLGGTGANNEQFF TGTGCCAGCAGCCTAGGAGGGACAGGGGCTAACAATGAGCAGTTCTTC
few TRBJ2-6 TRBV18 . CASSPQTGSHYPGANVLTF TGTGCCAGCTCACCACAGACGGGAAGCCACTATCCTGGGGCCAACGTCCTGACTTTC
. TRBJ2-3 TRBV9 TRBD1 CASSEPGQGEADTQYF TGTGCCAGCAGCGAGCCGGGACAGGGAGAGGCAGATACGCAGTATTTT
few TRBJ2-7 TRBV7-2 TRBD2 CASSRTSGRRYEQYF TGTGCCAGCAGCCGGACTAGCGGGAGGCGGTACGAGCAGTACTTC
. TRBJ2-7 TRBV10-3 . CAISDQGEDEQYF TGTGCCATCAGTGATCAGGGTGAAGACGAGCAGTACTTC
. TRBJ2-1 TRBV7-9 TRBD2 CASSGTSGRARYKFF TGTGCCAGCAGCGGGACTAGCGGGAGGGCCCGGTATAAGTTCTTC
. TRBJ1-1 TRBV6-1 . CASSAEGWITEAFF TGTGCCAGCAGTGCAGAGGGTTGGATCACTGAAGCTTTCTTT
. TRBJ2-1 TRBV11-3 TRBD1 CASSPNDRARGEQFF TGTGCCAGTAGCCCCAACGACAGGGCCCGGGGTGAGCAGTTCTTC
. TRBJ2-2 TRBV11-1 . CASEDSSWTGELFF TGTGCCAGCGAGGACAGCAGTTGGACCGGGGAGCTGTTTTTT
. TRBJ1-4 TRBV7-8 . CASSLDSRALNEKLFF TGTGCCAGCAGCTTAGATTCCAGGGCCCTTAATGAAAAACTGTTTTTT
. TRBJ2-7 TRBV7-9 . CASSLGSGRPYEQYF TGTGCCAGCAGCTTAGGATCCGGGAGACCCTACGAGCAGTACTTC